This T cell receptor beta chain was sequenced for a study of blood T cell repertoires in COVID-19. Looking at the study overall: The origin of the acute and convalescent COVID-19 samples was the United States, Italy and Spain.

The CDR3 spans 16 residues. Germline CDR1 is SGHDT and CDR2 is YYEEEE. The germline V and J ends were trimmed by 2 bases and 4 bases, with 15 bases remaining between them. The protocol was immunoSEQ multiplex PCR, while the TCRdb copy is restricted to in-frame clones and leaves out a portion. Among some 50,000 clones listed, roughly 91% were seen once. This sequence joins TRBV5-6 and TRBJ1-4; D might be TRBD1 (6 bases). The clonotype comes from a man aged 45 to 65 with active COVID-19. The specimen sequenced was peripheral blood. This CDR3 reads CASSFKTTGSNEKLFF. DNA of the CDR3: TGTGCCAGCAGCTTCAAGACGACAGGCAGTAATGAAAAACTGTTTTTT.